Detailed here is one T cell receptor beta chain. Assay used: immunoSEQ multiplex PCR; TCRdb lists only in-frame clones, some missing. The data show under 200,000 clones, 85% to 90% seen once. The CDR3 runs 15 residues. Germline-derived CDR1 and CDR2 are SNHLY and FYNNEI. V trimming: 8 bases; J trimming: 4 bases; junction bases outside the gene matches: 9. This entry belongs to a study of blood T cell repertoires in COVID-19. The clonotype was recovered from a woman aged 55-69 years with COVID-19, enrolled during active disease. Input material: peripheral blood. The chain is built from TRBV2 and TRBJ2-1, with 9 bases fitting TRBD2. CDR3 amino acids: CASEGSGSPYNEQFF. CDR3 bases: TGTGCCAGCGAAGGTAGCGGGAGTCCATACAATGAGCAGTTCTTC.